This T cell receptor (beta chain) was identified during a study of shared clonotypes between healthy human individuals. About this clone itself: Its antigen is not identified.

As defined, naive CD8 cells were CD45RO-negative and positively selected for CCR7, with terminally differentiated effector memory CD45RA+ cells excluded. V dropped 4 bases and J dropped 2 bases, with 11 bases sitting between them. This CDR3 has 13 amino acids. Germline V lookup: CDR1 GTSNPN, CDR2 SVGIG (reference sequence). The repertoire was sequenced with immunoSEQ multiplex PCR; TCRdb's copy has only in-frame clones and lacks some. The data hold around 2.1 million clones, with about 92% observed a single time. Findings and limits, study-wide: Despite large depth, rarefaction showed incomplete sorted-subset sequencing. Read depth was anticipated to influence clonotype sharing among donors.

This sequence joins TRBV30 and TRBJ1-2, with D possibly being TRBD1 (5 bases). Sequenced sample: naive CD8+ T cells from PBMCs. This TCR derives from a man aged 18 to 29 in good health. Some clones in this sample may be carry-over from other donors' samples. This chain's CDR3 is CAWNSGQNYGYTF. CDR3 bases: TGTGCCTGGAATTCAGGGCAGAACTATGGCTACACCTTC.